A single sample gave rise to the 22 T cell receptor beta chains below, sequenced in a study of CD8 T cells in Susac syndrome. Reverse transcription of roughly 0.45 to 1 ug RNA used random hexamers. One entry per CDR3 protein results from TCRdb running MiXCR on the immunoSEQ multiplex PCR reads. The profile shows around 150,000 distinct CDR3 sequences, more than 85% of them singletons. What was sequenced was CD4+ T cells from PBMCs. The source of these receptors is a human donor with Susac syndrome.

This chain links TRBV9 with TRBJ1-2, with unresolved D. This CDR3 region has 13 residues. Germline values: CDR1 SGDLS, CDR2 YYNGEE. The ends were cut back, 0 bases at V and 1 base at J, with 4 bases in the middle. CDR3 in amino acids: CASSVDINYGYTF. The CDR3 DNA reads TGTGCCAGCAGCGTAGACATTAACTATGGCTACACCTTC.

Comments on this clonotype: The CDR3 does not close with the conserved phenylalanine or tryptophan, likely indicating a read error. The chain is built from TRBV30 and TRBJ2-7; a possible D gene is TRBD2 (7 bases). This CDR3 contains 13 residues. Germline values: CDR1 GTSNPN, CDR2 SVGIG (reference sequence). Trimming stripped 3 bases from V and 2 bases from J, with 11 bases between. CDR3 amino acids: CAWRGGTTYEQYL. The CDR3 DNA reads TGTGCCTGGAGAGGGGGGACTACCTACGAGCAGTACTTG.

V is TRBV30 and J is TRBJ1-1; 9 bases fit TRBD1. Germline loops: CDR1 GTSNPN, CDR2 SVGIG (reference sequence). There are 12 residues in the CDR3. The ends lost 5 bases at V and 3 bases at J; junction bases unmatched: 1. Here the CDR3 reads CAWGQGHTEAFF. CDR3 bases: TGTGCCTGGGGACAGGGGCACACTGAAGCTTTCTTT.

This chain uses TRBV3-1 with TRBJ2-1; D tentatively fits TRBD1 or TRBD2 (5 bases each). The V end was cut by 4 bases, the J end by 3 bases, with 10 bases between. Germline V gene lookup returns CDR1 LGHDT and CDR2 YNNKEL (reference sequence). CDR3 size: 14 residues. The DNA for the CDR3 is TGTGCCAGCAGCCCCGGGACCATCTACAATGAGCAGTTCTTC. It specifies CASSPGTIYNEQFF.

The CDR3 DNA reads as TGTGCCTGGAGCGGGGGGGGGCTCGGCAATCAGCCCCAGCATTTT. Protein product: CAWSGGGLGNQPQHF. The V and J genes are TRBV30 and TRBJ1-5; TRBD1 is a possible D gene (6 bases). Per the germline V gene, CDR1 is GTSNPN and CDR2 is SVGIG (reference sequence). Trimming took 3 bases from V and 2 from J, leaving 14 bases between them. The length of the CDR3 is 15 residues.

This chain links TRBV25-1 with TRBJ2-3; 11 bases are a match to TRBD2. CDR3 size: 15 residues. CDR1 MGHDK and CDR2 SYGVNS come from the germline V gene. V shed 4 bases, J shed 1 base, and the junction held 1 base outside the gene matches. The CDR3 sequence: CASSVAGGGTDTQYF. CDR3 nucleotides: TGTGCCAGCAGTGTAGCGGGAGGGGGCACAGATACGCAGTATTTT.

This clonotype was counted a single time. The CDR3 loop is CSASSGVLGDTQYF. In DNA, the CDR3 is TGCAGTGCTTCCAGCGGGGTGCTGGGAGATACGCAGTATTTT. The genes are TRBV20-1 and TRBJ2-3; 7 bases line up with TRBD2. With 5 bases clipped from V and 5 bases from J, the junction kept 10 bases outside the gene matches. The germline gives CDR1 DFQATT, CDR2 SNEGSKA (reference sequence). The CDR3 loop spans 14 amino acids.

This clonotype was seen only once. The junction shows a germline mismatch at one end, possibly a read error. J is TRBJ1-6 and V is TRBV30, with TRBD1 matching over 10 bases. CDR3 length: 13 amino acids. Germline CDR1 GTSNPN, CDR2 SVGIG (reference sequence). CDR3 loop: CAGRGQGYSPLHF. CDR3 coding DNA: TGTGCCGGACGGGGACAGGGGTATTCACCCCTCCATTTT.

This clonotype came up once. This rearrangement joins TRBV29-1 to TRBJ1-2; D may be TRBD1 (5 bases). This CDR3 has 12 amino acids. Germline V gene lookup returns CDR1 SQVTM and CDR2 ANQGSEA. V was shortened by 7 bases and J by 2 bases, with 11 bases between the two germline ends. The CDR3 region is CSGFGGNYGYTF. DNA of the CDR3: TGCAGCGGCTTCGGGGGGAACTATGGCTACACCTTC.

The chain has TRBV29-1 and TRBJ2-5; possible D gene TRBD1, 6 bases. The CDR3 covers 12 residues. CDR1 and CDR2 (germline): SQVTM, ANQGSEA. Trimming shortened V by 3 bases and J by 1 base, and 6 bases separated the two germline ends. The CDR3 spells CSVDRGQETQYF. In nucleotides, the CDR3 is TGCAGCGTTGACAGGGGCCAAGAGACCCAGTACTTC.

The rearrangement joins TRBV18 to TRBJ2-5; D is unclear. Trimming shortened V by 4 bases and J by 1 base, and 4 bases separated the two germline ends. The CDR3 has 12 residues. Germline lookup yields CDR1 KGHSH and CDR2 LQKENI. CDR3 coding DNA: TGTGCCAGCTCACAACTCCAAGAGACCCAGTACTTC. Translating gives CASSQLQETQYF.

This sequence joins TRBV20-1 and TRBJ1-2; 7 bases align to TRBD1. CDR3 size: 15 residues. With 1 base clipped from V and 8 bases from J, the junction kept 13 bases outside the gene matches. From germline, CDR1 is DFQATT and CDR2 SNEGSKA (reference sequence). CDR3 sequence reads: CSARAQGTELRGYTF. As DNA, the CDR3 is TGCAGTGCTAGAGCCCAGGGGACAGAACTCCGAGGCTACACCTTC.

This clonotype was counted only a few times. The chain links TRBV20-1 to TRBJ2-5; 9 bases are shared with TRBD2. The germline CDR1 and CDR2 sequences are DFQATT and SNEGSKA (reference sequence). The CDR3 has 14 amino acids. V was clipped by 3 bases and J by 4 bases; unmatched bases: 6. The CDR3 nucleotides read TGCAGTGCTAGTTTAGCGGGAGCAGGAGAGACCCAGTACTTC. Protein sequence: CSASLAGAGETQYF.

CDR3 sequence: CASSFSPSNTGELFF. The CDR3, as DNA: TGTGCCAGCAGCTTCAGTCCCAGCAACACCGGGGAGCTGTTTTTT. The V and J genes are TRBV7-2 and TRBJ2-2; no clear D gene. Germline V gene sequence: CDR1 SGHTA, CDR2 FQGNSA. This CDR3 has 15 amino acids. Trimming took off 3 bases at V and 2 bases at J, with 10 bases between the two ends.

J is TRBJ1-5 and V is TRBV7-2, with no clear D. The length of the CDR3 is 14 residues. CDR1 is SGHTA, CDR2 FQGNSA, per germline. The V and J ends lost 5 bases and 5 bases respectively, with 13 bases between them. The CDR3, as DNA: TGTGCCAGCAGCCTAGTCAACAGTGATCAGCCCCAGCATTTT. Its translation is CASSLVNSDQPQHF.

The J gene is TRBJ1-2, the V gene TRBV2; 9 bases map to TRBD1. The CDR3 has 14 residues. The trim removed 6 bases at V and 8 bases at J, leaving 10 bases unmatched. CDR1 is SNHLY, CDR2 FYNNEI, per germline. The CDR3 reads CASSLDRGFSGYTF. As DNA, the CDR3 is TGTGCCAGCAGCCTGGACAGGGGATTTTCGGGCTACACCTTC.

This clonotype was observed a handful of times. The chain recombines TRBV4-1 with TRBJ2-7; no definite D call. Germline V CDR1 and CDR2: MGHRA, YSYEKL. CDR3 length: 13 amino acids. V gave up 0 bases and J gave up 7 bases, with 10 bases separating them. The CDR3 DNA sequence: TGCGCCAGCAGCCAAGATCCCTTTTTAGAGCAGTACTTC. This gives the protein CASSQDPFLEQYF.

This chain joins TRBV10-2 and TRBJ1-1, with no clear D. Trimming cost V 0 bases and J 5 bases, with 13 bases left between them. Germline-derived CDR1 and CDR2 are WSHSY and SAAADI. The CDR3 is made up of 15 amino acids. CDR3 sequence reads: CASSESIPARTEAFF. The CDR3 DNA follows: TGCGCCAGCAGTGAGTCGATACCGGCGAGGACTGAAGCTTTCTTT.

V usage is TRBV3-1 and J usage is TRBJ1-5; D is ambiguous. Germline V gene data show CDR1 as LGHDT and CDR2 as YNNKEL (reference sequence). Trimming left V 1 base short and J 3 bases short, with 7 bases between. The CDR3 runs to 14 residues. The CDR3 DNA follows: TGTGCCAGCAGCCAAGGAGTATCCAATCAGCCCCAGCATTTT. Protein sequence: CASSQGVSNQPQHF. The full variable domain, rest sourced from reference TRBV3-1 and TRBJ1-5, is DTAVSQTPKYLVTQMGNDKSIKCEQNLGHDTMYWYKQDSKKFLKIMFSYNNKELIINETVPNRFSPKSPDKAHLNLHINSLELGDSAVYFCASSQGVSNQPQHFGDGTRLSIL.

CDR3 residues: CASGASGARWEKLFF. For the CDR3, the DNA is TGTGCCAGCGGCGCTTCCGGGGCTCGCTGGGAAAAACTGTTTTTT. The gene calls are TRBV28 and TRBJ1-4; tentatively, D is TRBD1 (5 bases). CDR3 size: 15 residues. V lost 8 bases and J 8 bases, leaving 21 bases between the germline ends. Germline CDR1 MDHEN, CDR2 SYDVKM.

The chain recombines TRBV5-8 with TRBJ1-6; 8 nucleotides line up with TRBD1. There are 15 residues in the CDR3. V shed 6 bases, J shed 1 base, and the junction held 3 bases outside the gene matches. CDR1 is SGHTS, CDR2 YDEGEE, per germline. The CDR3 sequence is CASTRGLSYNSPLHF. The CDR3 DNA reads as TGTGCCAGCACCAGGGGGCTTTCCTATAATTCACCCCTCCACTTT.

The chain combines TRBV5-1 with TRBJ2-6; tentative D call: TRBD1 (5 bases). Germline V lookup: CDR1 SGHRS, CDR2 YFSETQ. The CDR3 runs 18 residues. Trimming stripped 4 bases from V and 0 bases from J, with 17 bases between. In DNA form, the CDR3 reads TGCGCCAGCAGCGGTGGGGCAGGGCCCCTCTCTGGGGCCAACGTCCTGACTTTC. As protein: CASSGGAGPLSGANVLTF. The whole variable domain, remainder taken from reference TRBV5-1 and TRBJ2-6, is KAGVTQTPRYLIKTRGQQVTLSCSPISGHRSVSWYQQTPGQGLQFLFEYFSETQRNKGNFPGRFSGRQFSNSRSEMNVSTLELGDSALYLCASSGGAGPLSGANVLTFGAGSRLTVL.